This TCR beta chain was recovered during a study of technical replicates of blood from a handful of donors. This CDR3 is built from 18 residues. V was trimmed by 1 base and J by 1 base, leaving 19 bases between them. Germline V gene lookup returns CDR1 SGHDN and CDR2 FVKESK. Assay used: immunoSEQ multiplex PCR; TCRdb lists only in-frame clones, some missing. The sample yields tens of thousands of clones, 91% seen once. The chain carries TRBV14 and TRBJ2-5, with D perhaps TRBD1 (5 bases). Source material: T cells isolated from PBMCs. The sequence derives from a human donor in good health. Some clones in this sample may be carry-over from other donors' samples. The CDR3 is CASSQVFPGQPRQETQYF. CDR3 DNA: TGTGCCAGCAGCCAAGTGTTTCCAGGGCAGCCCCGCCAAGAGACCCAGTACTTC.